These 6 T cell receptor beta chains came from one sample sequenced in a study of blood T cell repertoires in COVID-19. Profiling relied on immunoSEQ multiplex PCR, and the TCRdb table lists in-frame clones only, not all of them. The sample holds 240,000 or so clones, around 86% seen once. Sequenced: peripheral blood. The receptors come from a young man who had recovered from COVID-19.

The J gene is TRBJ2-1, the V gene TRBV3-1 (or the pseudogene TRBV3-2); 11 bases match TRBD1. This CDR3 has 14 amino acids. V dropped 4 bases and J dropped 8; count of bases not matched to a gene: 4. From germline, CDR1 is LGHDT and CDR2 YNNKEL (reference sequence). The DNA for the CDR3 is TGTGCCAGCAGCCCTGGACAGGGGGCTTATGAGCAGTTCTTC. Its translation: CASSPGQGAYEQFF.

The CDR3 region is CASTRLWEQYV. The CDR3 DNA reads TGTGCCAGCACAAGACTTTGGGAGCAGTACGTC. V usage is TRBV14 and J usage is TRBJ2-7; no reliable D call. The germline CDR1 and CDR2 sequences are SGHDN and FVKESK. The CDR3 extends over 11 amino acids. Trimming took off 7 bases at V and 7 bases at J, with 11 bases between the two ends.

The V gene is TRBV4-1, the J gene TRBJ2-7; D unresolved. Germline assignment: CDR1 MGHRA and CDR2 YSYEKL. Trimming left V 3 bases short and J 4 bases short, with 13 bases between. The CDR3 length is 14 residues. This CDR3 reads CASSHELSEYEQYF. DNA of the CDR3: TGCGCCAGCAGCCACGAATTGAGCGAATACGAGCAGTACTTC.

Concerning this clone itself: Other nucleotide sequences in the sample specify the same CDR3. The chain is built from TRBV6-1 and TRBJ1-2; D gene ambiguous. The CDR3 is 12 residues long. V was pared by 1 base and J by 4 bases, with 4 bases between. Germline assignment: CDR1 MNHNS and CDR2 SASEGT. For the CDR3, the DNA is TGTGCCAGCAGTGAAGGGCTCTATGGCTACACCTTC. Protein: CASSEGLYGYTF.

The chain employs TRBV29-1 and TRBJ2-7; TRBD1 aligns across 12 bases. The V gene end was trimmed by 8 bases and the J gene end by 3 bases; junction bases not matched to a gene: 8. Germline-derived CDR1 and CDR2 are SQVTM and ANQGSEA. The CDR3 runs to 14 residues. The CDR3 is CSLGGQGAGYEQYV. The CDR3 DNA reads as TGCAGCTTGGGGGGACAGGGGGCCGGCTACGAGCAGTACGTC.

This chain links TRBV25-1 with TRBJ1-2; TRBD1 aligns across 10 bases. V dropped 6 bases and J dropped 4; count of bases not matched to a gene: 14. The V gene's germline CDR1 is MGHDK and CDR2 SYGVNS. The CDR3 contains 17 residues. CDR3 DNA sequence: TGTGCCAGCAGCGCTTTTTCCGGGACAGGGGAGGTCTATGGCTACACCTTC. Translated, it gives CASSAFSGTGEVYGYTF.